This T cell receptor beta chain was observed in a study of T-cell reconstitution after alpha-beta-depleted transplantation in children. Study conclusions and caveats: One year post-transplant, T-cell counts and diversity were largely derived from T cells produced anew. Expanded graft clones, several hundred of them, were reportedly the source of alpha-beta T cells about two months after transplant.

Preparation of the TCRbeta library used unique molecular identifiers. TCRdb passed the PCR reads through MiXCR, listing each CDR3 protein once. The table includes 440,000 or so distinct CDR3 sequences, around two fifths detected once. Worth noting for this clonotype: Its specificity is not known.

This CDR3 comprises 14 residues. V dropped 4 bases and J dropped 7; count of bases not matched to a gene: 6. Germline CDR1 LNHDA, CDR2 SQIVND (reference sequence). The chain carries TRBV19 and TRBJ1-5; TRBD1 aligns across 8 bases. Specimen: PBMCs, collected before TCRalphabeta/CD19-depleted stem cell transplant. The receptor's source is a girl aged 2 to 10 with aplastic anemia, due to receive a stem cell transplant. CDR3: CASSTRTGRQPQHF. CDR3 DNA sequence: TGTGCCAGTAGTACCCGGACAGGGAGACAGCCCCAGCATTTT. Variable domain in full (rest from reference TRBV19 and TRBJ1-5): DGGITQSPKYLFRKEGQNVTLSCEQNLNHDAMYWYRQDPGQGLRLIYYSQIVNDFQKGDIAEGYSVSREKKESFPLTVTSAQKNPTAFYLCASSTRTGRQPQHFGDGTRLSIL.